Following are 15 T cell receptor beta chains from one sample sequenced in a study of T cell responses to AZD1222 COVID-19 vaccine. Assay: immunoSEQ multiplex PCR; the TCRdb copy retains only in-frame clones and omits some. The repertoire holds 75,000 to 100,000 clones, with approximately 90% as singletons. The material sequenced was peripheral blood, taken on day 0 of AZD1222 vaccination. The receptor source for this set is an adult in good health.

This sequence joins TRBV6-5 and TRBJ1-2, with a tentative D call TRBD1 (5 bases). This CDR3 is built from 13 residues. Per the germline V gene, CDR1 is MNHEY and CDR2 is SVGAGI. V was pared by 10 bases and J by 4 bases, with 16 bases between. The CDR3 region is CATTPQGPYGYTF. Written as DNA, the CDR3 is TGTGCCACCACTCCCCAGGGCCCCTATGGCTACACCTTC.

The rearrangement joins TRBV19 to TRBJ1-5; D is possibly TRBD1 (5 bases). Germline values: CDR1 LNHDA, CDR2 SQIVND (reference sequence). This CDR3 is built from 13 residues. V was trimmed by 4 bases and J by 7 bases, leaving 11 bases between them. Here the CDR3 DNA reads TGTGCCAGTAGTAAGGACAACTTCCAGCCCCAGCATTTT. This translates into CASSKDNFQPQHF.

This sequence joins TRBV6-5 and TRBJ1-1; 7 positions match TRBD1. The CDR3 contains 14 residues. J was trimmed by 2 bases and V by 6 bases; bases with no gene match: 6. CDR1 and CDR2 from the germline V gene are MNHEY and SVGAGI. CDR3 nucleotide sequence: TGTGCCAGCAGGCGACAGGGATATAACACTGAAGCTTTCTTT. It encodes CASRRQGYNTEAFF.

This chain joins TRBV28 and TRBJ1-2, with TRBD1 identical over 10 bases. Germline loops: CDR1 MDHEN, CDR2 SYDVKM. This CDR3 has 14 residues. J lost 8 bases, V lost 4 bases, and 7 bases had no gene match. CDR3 residues: CASSSGTGEWGYTF. CDR3 bases: TGTGCCAGCAGTTCCGGGACAGGGGAATGGGGCTACACCTTC.

The chain employs TRBV5-4 and TRBJ2-1, with 9 nucleotides matching TRBD2. CDR1 and CDR2 (germline): SGHNT, YYREEE (reference sequence). Germline trimming cut 4 bases from V and 9 bases from J; bases unmatched to any gene: 8. The CDR3 sequence is 14 residues long. This chain's CDR3 is CASSSGTSFPEQFF. CDR3 nucleotide sequence: TGTGCCAGCAGCAGCGGGACTAGCTTTCCTGAGCAGTTCTTC.

The rearrangement uses TRBV18 and TRBJ1-1; no firm D call. Germline CDR1 KGHSH, CDR2 LQKENI. This CDR3 spans 13 amino acids. Deletions cut 3 bases from V and 6 bases from J, with 11 bases between. The CDR3 sequence: CASSPRAWAEAFF. The DNA for the CDR3 is TGTGCCAGCTCACCCCGGGCCTGGGCTGAAGCTTTCTTT.

J is TRBJ2-7 and V is TRBV11-2, with D possibly matching TRBD1 (6 bases). The germline gives CDR1 SGHAT, CDR2 FQNNGV. Trimming left V 6 bases short and J 9 bases short, with 21 bases between. The CDR3 is 14 residues long. This chain's CDR3 is CASSYTGTLTGQYF. The CDR3 region has the DNA TGTGCCAGCAGTTATACCGGGACACTTACGGGGCAGTACTTC.

The chain uses TRBV14 and TRBJ1-5, with TRBD1 identical over 8 bases. V was pared by 1 base and J by 0 bases, with 14 bases of the junction left unmatched. The CDR3 sequence is 20 residues long. Germline assignment: CDR1 SGHDN and CDR2 FVKESK. CDR3 in DNA: TGTGCCAGCAGCCAAGCCCCAAAACCGGACAGGGTAGCTAGCAATCAGCCCCAGCATTTT. This codes for CASSQAPKPDRVASNQPQHF.

The V call is TRBV5-5, the J call TRBJ2-3; D is perhaps TRBD1 or TRBD2 (5 bases each). Trimming took off 0 bases at V and 0 bases at J, with 8 bases between the two ends. The germline gives CDR1 SGHKS, CDR2 YYEKEE (reference sequence). CDR3 size: 15 residues. This CDR3 is CASSLVGDSTDTQYF. CDR3 nucleotides: TGTGCCAGCAGCTTGGTGGGGGATAGCACAGATACGCAGTATTTT.

This sequence joins TRBV3-1 (or the pseudogene TRBV3-2) and TRBJ1-1, with D hard to call. CDR1 and CDR2 (germline): LGHDT, YNNKEL (reference sequence). This CDR3 comprises 15 residues. V lost 4 bases and J lost 10, with 22 bases in between. The CDR3 spells CASSRRLGVGQTAFF. The CDR3 nucleotides are TGTGCCAGCAGCCGGCGGCTTGGGGTAGGTCAAACAGCTTTCTTT.

The chain carries TRBV5-1 and TRBJ1-2; D call uncertain. The ends were cut back, 5 bases at V and 2 bases at J, with 10 bases in the middle. The germline gives CDR1 SGHRS, CDR2 YFSETQ. CDR3 length: 13 amino acids. DNA for the CDR3: TGCGCCAGCAGGGATGAGCTGAACTATGGCTACACCTTC. Translating it yields CASRDELNYGYTF. The whole variable domain, remainder taken from reference TRBV5-1 and TRBJ1-2, is KAGVTQTPRYLIKTRGQQVTLSCSPISGHRSVSWYQQTPGQGLQFLFEYFSETQRNKGNFPGRFSGRQFSNSRSEMNVSTLELGDSALYLCASRDELNYGYTFGSGTRLTVV.

This chain uses TRBV6-2 or TRBV6-3 with TRBJ1-5; a possible D gene is TRBD1 (6 bases). The CDR3 covers 15 residues. Germline V gene lookup returns CDR1 MNHEY and CDR2 SVGEGT. Trimming removed 2 bases at V and 1 base at J, with 9 bases between. CDR3 in DNA: TGTGCCAGCAGTTACGCAGGACAGAGCAATCAGCCCCAGCATTTT. Protein sequence: CASSYAGQSNQPQHF.

V usage is TRBV11-2 and J usage is TRBJ2-7, with TRBD1 matching 7 bases. Germline V gene data show CDR1 as SGHAT and CDR2 as FQNNGV. The junction had 8 bases not matched to a gene; V was cut back by 6 bases and J by 0 bases. This CDR3 contains 15 residues. The CDR3 here is CASRPTGVGSYEQYF. In DNA, the CDR3 is TGTGCCAGCAGGCCTACAGGGGTCGGCTCCTACGAGCAGTACTTC.

This clone was seen a single time. CDR3 sequence (DNA): TGTGCCAGCAGCCCCACAGGGGTCGTTTCACCCCTCCACTTT. Its protein is CASSPTGVVSPLHF. The chain has TRBV11-1 and TRBJ1-6; 7 positions agree with TRBD1. CDR3 length: 14 amino acids. Germline CDR1 reads SGHAT; CDR2 reads FQDESV (reference sequence). Unmatched junction bases numbered 7, after V lost 5 bases and J lost 9 bases.

This clone was seen only a few times. The CDR3 spells CASSWGGLNTEAFF. The DNA for the CDR3 is TGTGCCAGCAGCTGGGGGGGCTTGAACACTGAAGCTTTCTTT. The rearrangement uses TRBV7-3 and TRBJ1-1; perhaps TRBD1 as D (6 bases). Deletions cut 4 bases from V and 0 bases from J, with 9 bases between. The germline CDR1 and CDR2 sequences are SGHTA and FQGTGA. CDR3 length: 14 amino acids.